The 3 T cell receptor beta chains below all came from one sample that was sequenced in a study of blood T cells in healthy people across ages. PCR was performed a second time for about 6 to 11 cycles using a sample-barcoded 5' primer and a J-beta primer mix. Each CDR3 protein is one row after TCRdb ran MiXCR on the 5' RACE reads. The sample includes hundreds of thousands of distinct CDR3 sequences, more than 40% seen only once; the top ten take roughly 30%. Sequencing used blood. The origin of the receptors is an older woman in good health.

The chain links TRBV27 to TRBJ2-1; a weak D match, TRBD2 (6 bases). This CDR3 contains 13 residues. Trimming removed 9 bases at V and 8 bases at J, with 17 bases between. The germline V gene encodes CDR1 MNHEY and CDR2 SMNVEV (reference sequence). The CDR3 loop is CASRRVAGDEQFF. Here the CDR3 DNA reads TGTGCCAGTAGGAGGGTGGCTGGCGATGAGCAGTTCTTC.

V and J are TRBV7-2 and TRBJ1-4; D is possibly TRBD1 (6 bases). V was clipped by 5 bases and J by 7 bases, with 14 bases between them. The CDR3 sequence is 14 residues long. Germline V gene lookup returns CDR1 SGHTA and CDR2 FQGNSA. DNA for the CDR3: TGTGCCAGCAGCGCCGGGGGAGGGGGTGAAAAACTGTTTTTT. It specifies CASSAGGGGEKLFF.

CDR3 DNA sequence: TGTGCCAGCAGTTTTCGGGAGCCCTACGAGCAGTACTTC. Translation gives CASSFREPYEQYF. This chain connects TRBV28 to TRBJ2-7; D is perhaps TRBD2 (6 bases). The CDR3 spans 13 residues. Germline CDR1 and CDR2: MDHEN and SYDVKM. The germline V and J ends were trimmed by 3 bases and 2 bases, with 8 bases remaining between them.